This is a list of T cell receptor beta chains from one sample in a study of cytomegalovirus exposure and HLA in healthy donors. This table comes from immunoSEQ multiplex PCR, and its TCRdb copy is limited to in-frame clones, with some not included. The table has about 180,000 clones, 85% seen once. The sample was PBMCs. The receptor set was obtained from a boy younger than 10 in good health and CMV-seronegative. The CDR3 runs from the conserved cysteine through the conserved F or W. Fields, in order: J gene, V gene, CDR3 protein.

J gene: TRBJ2-2
V gene: TRBV9
CDR3 protein: CASSLLAVNTGELFF

J gene: TRBJ2-7
V gene: TRBV19
CDR3 protein: CASRATSGSYEQYF

J gene: TRBJ2-3
V gene: TRBV7-9
CDR3 protein: CASSSSGTSGERLDTQYF

J gene: TRBJ2-1
V gene: TRBV5-6
CDR3 protein: CASSATLLAGSYNEQFF

J gene: TRBJ1-1
V gene: TRBV6-1
CDR3 protein: CASSQGWGSGEAFF

J gene: TRBJ2-1
V gene: TRBV7-9
CDR3 protein: CASSLRRQGLYNEQFF

J gene: TRBJ2-7
V gene: TRBV4-1
CDR3 protein: CASSQGLAGLQYF

J gene: TRBJ1-4
V gene: TRBV21-1
CDR3 protein: CASSKSASIMKGAMKLFF

J gene: TRBJ1-1
V gene: TRBV6-1
CDR3 protein: CASSEGWDRGEAFF

J gene: TRBJ2-2
V gene: TRBV19
CDR3 protein: CASRDRGSTGELFF

J gene: -
V gene: TRBV7-6
CDR3 protein: CASSLAAGDHEQYF

J gene: TRBJ2-1
V gene: TRBV6-5
CDR3 protein: CASSENGRGGSIF

J gene: TRBJ1-1
V gene: TRBV6-6
CDR3 protein: CASTPTPGDDTEAFF

J gene: TRBJ2-6
V gene: TRBV2
CDR3 protein: CASSPGRLPSGANVLTF

J gene: TRBJ1-5
V gene: TRBV6-4
CDR3 protein: CASSATGGRDQPQHF

J gene: TRBJ2-5
V gene: TRBV5-1
CDR3 protein: CASSLTTGGSQETQYF

J gene: TRBJ1-6
V gene: TRBV25-1
CDR3 protein: CASSPPDRGLNSPLHF

J gene: TRBJ2-3
V gene: TRBV6-5
CDR3 protein: CASSYGIAGLTDTQYF

J gene: TRBJ2-5
V gene: TRBV5-6
CDR3 protein: CASSIRQGLETQYF

J gene: TRBJ2-3
V gene: TRBV9
CDR3 protein: CASSVGASPRGDTQYF

J gene: TRBJ1-1
V gene: TRBV5-1
CDR3 protein: CASSLWTGNTEAFF

J gene: TRBJ1-5
V gene: TRBV28
CDR3 protein: CASSSGGGPNQPQHF

J gene: TRBJ2-3
V gene: TRBV30
CDR3 protein: CAWSLSGGADTQYF

J gene: TRBJ1-2
V gene: TRBV19
CDR3 protein: CASKGNPGTANYGYTF

J gene: TRBJ2-1
V gene: TRBV9
CDR3 protein: CASSQGTGYNEQFF

J gene: TRBJ2-5
V gene: TRBV28
CDR3 protein: CASSSPKETQYF

J gene: TRBJ2-1
V gene: TRBV29-1
CDR3 protein: CSATTGANINEQFF

J gene: TRBJ2-5
V gene: TRBV18
CDR3 protein: CASSPLTSGGLETQYF

J gene: TRBJ2-7
V gene: TRBV6-6
CDR3 protein: CASSHIQGSAEQYF

J gene: TRBJ2-3
V gene: TRBV7-2
CDR3 protein: CASSLAAVAGGADTQYF

J gene: TRBJ1-2
V gene: TRBV11-2
CDR3 protein: CASSEVPGSANYGYTF

J gene: TRBJ2-3
V gene: TRBV6-1
CDR3 protein: CASSEGGFGLTRGADTQYF

J gene: TRBJ2-7
V gene: TRBV11-2
CDR3 protein: CASSYGPYEQYF

J gene: TRBJ2-7
V gene: TRBV9
CDR3 protein: CASSPRTGGHEQYF

J gene: TRBJ1-5
V gene: TRBV5-1
CDR3 protein: CASSLTGTGFGQPQHF

J gene: TRBJ1-5
V gene: TRBV27
CDR3 protein: CASSSGGRQPQHF

J gene: TRBJ2-6
V gene: TRBV28
CDR3 protein: CASKRDRGLTGANVLTF

J gene: TRBJ1-1
V gene: TRBV5-6
CDR3 protein: CASSLLRQAVNTEAFF

J gene: TRBJ2-7
V gene: TRBV4-2
CDR3 protein: CASSQEGTGLESSGRAVSGEQYF

J gene: TRBJ2-1
V gene: TRBV9
CDR3 protein: CASSVGLAGDEQFF

J gene: TRBJ2-7
V gene: TRBV4-2
CDR3 protein: CASSQERLAGFYEQYF

J gene: TRBJ2-5
V gene: TRBV7-2
CDR3 protein: CASSRGHQETQYF

J gene: TRBJ2-4
V gene: TRBV11-2
CDR3 protein: CASSPDRGNIQYF

J gene: TRBJ1-6
V gene: TRBV21-1
CDR3 protein: CASSKEAPWDNSPLHF

J gene: TRBJ1-5
V gene: TRBV2
CDR3 protein: CAGSRDFNQPQHF

J gene: TRBJ2-1
V gene: TRBV7-9
CDR3 protein: CASSPRLAGFLNYNEQFF

J gene: TRBJ1-1
V gene: TRBV23-1
CDR3 protein: CASSDRGQGNTEAFF

J gene: TRBJ1-5
V gene: TRBV19
CDR3 protein: CASTPTGGRSNQPQHF